Listed here are 21 T cell receptor beta chains from one sample, sequenced in a study of early stage breast cancer tumors. Assay used: immunoSEQ multiplex PCR; TCRdb lists only in-frame clones, some missing. This repertoire shows 13,000 to 15,000 clones, roughly 83% found once; its top ten account for 4.9%. Sequenced material: normal breast tissue next to the tumor. The source is a young adult with breast cancer.

The genes are TRBV27 and TRBJ2-3, with 9 nucleotides matching TRBD2. Germline V gene data show CDR1 as MNHEY and CDR2 as SMNVEV (reference sequence). The V and J ends lost 6 bases and 4 bases, in that order; junction bases with no gene match: 11. This CDR3 contains 16 residues. The CDR3 nucleotides are TGTGCCAGCAGATTAGCGGGAGAACCACGTGCAGATACGCAGTATTTT. Translation gives CASRLAGEPRADTQYF.

The chain uses TRBV6-4 and TRBJ1-1; 10 bases line up with TRBD1. There are 15 residues in the CDR3. Germline values: CDR1 MRHNA, CDR2 SNTAGT. The V and J ends lost 7 bases and 5 bases, in that order; junction bases with no gene match: 10. The CDR3 nucleotides are TGTGCCAGCACCGAGGACGGGACAGGGGTGACTGAAGCTTTCTTT. Translating gives CASTEDGTGVTEAFF.

The rearrangement uses TRBV2 and TRBJ2-2, with D tentatively TRBD2 (5 bases). V was cut by 8 bases and J by 2 bases, with 15 bases left in between. The CDR3 length is 15 residues. CDR1 and CDR2 from the germline V gene are SNHLY and FYNNEI. CDR3 protein: CASGRDTLNTGELFF. The CDR3 DNA sequence: TGTGCCAGCGGGAGAGACACTCTAAACACCGGGGAGCTGTTTTTT.

The J gene is TRBJ1-2, the V gene TRBV6-5; the D is unclear. Germline assignment: CDR1 MNHEY and CDR2 SVGAGI. CDR3 length equals 12 residues. V was cut by 10 bases and J by 7 bases, with 16 bases left in between. The CDR3 is CATTVGSSGYTF. The CDR3 coding sequence is TGTGCCACCACAGTGGGGTCAAGTGGCTACACCTTC.

The CDR3 protein is CASSTPGTDSNQPQHF. Written as DNA, the CDR3 is TGTGCCAGTAGTACTCCCGGGACTGATAGCAATCAGCCCCAGCATTTT. This rearrangement joins TRBV19 to TRBJ1-5, with D maybe TRBD1 (5 bases). This CDR3 comprises 16 residues. V was pared by 4 bases and J by 0 bases, with 13 bases between. In germline, CDR1 is LNHDA, CDR2 SQIVND (reference sequence).

This chain joins TRBV4-2 and TRBJ1-1, with D perhaps TRBD1 (5 bases). The CDR3 is 14 residues long. CDR1 is LGHNA, CDR2 YNFKEQ, per germline. Trimming shortened V by 4 bases and J by 6 bases, and 15 bases separated the two germline ends. The CDR3 DNA is TGTGCCAGCAGCCCCGACGGGGGACCCCCTGAAGCTTTCTTT. Its protein product is CASSPDGGPPEAFF.

The rearrangement joins TRBV5-1 to TRBJ2-1, with a tentative D call TRBD2 (6 bases). V shed 5 bases and J shed 6 bases, with 15 bases lying between them. Germline loops: CDR1 SGHRS, CDR2 YFSETQ. This CDR3 spans 14 amino acids. The CDR3 DNA reads TGCGCCAGCAGTTCCGGGAGTGTAAGCAATGAGCAGTTCTTC. This sequence encodes CASSSGSVSNEQFF.

J is TRBJ2-7 and V is TRBV5-1, with D maybe TRBD2 (5 bases). Per the germline V gene, CDR1 is SGHRS and CDR2 is YFSETQ. There are 16 residues in the CDR3. Deletions cut 1 base from V and 6 bases from J, with 20 bases between. DNA for the CDR3: TGCGCCAGCAGCTTGCCGAGGACGGCGGGTCCTTCCGAGCAGTACTTC. The encoded protein is CASSLPRTAGPSEQYF.

The chain is built from TRBV19 and TRBJ2-1; D remains ambiguous. V lost 2 bases and J lost 4, with 12 bases in between. Germline V CDR1 and CDR2: LNHDA, SQIVND (reference sequence). This CDR3 comprises 15 residues. The DNA for the CDR3 is TGTGCCAGTAGTATACTTTCGACGCTGTACAATGAGCAGTTCTTC. Its protein product is CASSILSTLYNEQFF. Based on the CDR3 plus reference TRBV19 and TRBJ2-1, the full variable domain is DGGITQSPKYLFRKEGQNVTLSCEQNLNHDAMYWYRQDPGQGLRLIYYSQIVNDFQKGDIAEGYSVSREKKESFPLTVTSAQKNPTAFYLCASSILSTLYNEQFFGPGTRLTVL.

The V call is TRBV6-1, the J call TRBJ2-7; a possible D gene is TRBD2 (5 bases). With 3 bases removed from V and 2 bases from J, the gap between germline ends came to 17 bases. This CDR3 spans 16 amino acids. Germline V gives CDR1 MNHNS, CDR2 SASEGT. CDR3 DNA sequence: TGTGCCAGCAGTGATGCGGGCGGTCTAGGAACCTACGAGCAGTACTTC. It yields the protein CASSDAGGLGTYEQYF.

V usage is TRBV18 and J usage is TRBJ2-6; D unclear. The CDR3 contains 17 residues. Germline CDR1 is KGHSH and CDR2 is LQKENI. Trimming removed 4 bases from V and 4 bases from J, with 17 bases in between. The CDR3 DNA sequence: TGTGCCAGCTCACAACAGACACCAACGGGCGGGGCCAACGTCCTGACTTTC. As protein: CASSQQTPTGGANVLTF.

The J gene is TRBJ2-3, the V gene TRBV10-1, with 7 nucleotides matching TRBD2. There are 15 residues in the CDR3. V lost 3 bases to trimming and J lost 5 bases; unmatched junction nucleotides: 8. The V gene's germline CDR1 is WNHNN and CDR2 SYGVQD (reference sequence). In DNA form, the CDR3 reads TGCGCCAGCAGTGAAGGTGGTGGCGGGGGAGATACGCAGTATTTT. It is translated as CASSEGGGGGDTQYF.

This rearrangement joins TRBV27 to TRBJ2-3; no clear D gene. The CDR3 is 15 residues long. CDR1 MNHEY and CDR2 SMNVEV come from the germline V gene (reference sequence). Trimming cost V 5 bases and J 0 bases, with 12 bases left between them. CDR3 residues: CASSMVFRSTDTQYF. The CDR3 coding sequence is TGTGCCAGCAGTATGGTCTTTCGGAGCACAGATACGCAGTATTTT.

The V and J genes are TRBV9 and TRBJ1-2; D is undetermined. Trimming pared 2 bases from V and 5 bases from J, leaving 13 bases between. Germline CDR1 is SGDLS and CDR2 is YYNGEE. The CDR3 has 14 amino acids. The CDR3, as DNA: TGTGCCAGCAGCGTGTCGTCCGGCGGTTATGGCTACACCTTC. Residues: CASSVSSGGYGYTF.

The chain has TRBV5-1 and TRBJ2-5; tentative D call: TRBD2 (6 bases). V gave up 6 bases and J gave up 1 base, with 13 bases separating them. CDR3 length: 14 amino acids. The germline V gene encodes CDR1 SGHRS and CDR2 YFSETQ. The CDR3 loop is CASNTGTPQETQYF. CDR3 DNA sequence: TGCGCCAGCAACACCGGGACTCCCCAAGAGACCCAGTACTTC.

The genes are TRBV7-2 and TRBJ2-7, with TRBD1 identical over 7 bases. Losses at the gene ends were 6 bases for V and 3 bases for J; bases not matched to a gene: 14. Germline-derived CDR1 and CDR2 are SGHTA and FQGNSA. The CDR3 spans 16 residues. DNA of the CDR3: TGTGCCAGCAGTCCTCCACCGGGACAGCTAATCTACGAGCAGTACTTC. Amino acid sequence: CASSPPPGQLIYEQYF.

This clone has a single count. The chain employs TRBV10-3 and TRBJ1-2, with 8 bases fitting TRBD1. Germline CDR1 ENHRY, CDR2 SYGVKD. Losses at the gene ends were 3 bases for V and 4 bases for J; bases not matched to a gene: 7. There are 15 residues in the CDR3. CDR3 DNA: TGTGCCATCAGTGATTCCCAACAGGGGGTCTATGGCTACACCTTC. This gives the protein CAISDSQQGVYGYTF.

This chain joins TRBV6-4 and TRBJ2-2, with D perhaps being TRBD1 or TRBD2 (6 bases each). V lost 0 bases, J lost 6 bases, and 11 bases lay in between. CDR3 size: 15 residues. Germline CDR1 and CDR2: MRHNA and SNTAGT. CDR3 in DNA: TGTGCCAGCAGTGACTCGAAAGGGGGGTCCGGGGAGCTGTTTTTT. This sequence encodes CASSDSKGGSGELFF.

The rearrangement joins TRBV10-1 to TRBJ2-7; D may be TRBD2 (6 bases). CDR1 and CDR2 from the germline V gene are WNHNN and SYGVQD (reference sequence). Trimming removed 2 bases from V and 2 bases from J, with 10 bases in between. This CDR3 is 14 amino acids long. The CDR3 here is CASSEADYPYEQYF. DNA of the CDR3: TGCGCCAGCAGTGAGGCGGACTACCCCTACGAGCAGTACTTC.

This clone was counted a few times. This chain joins TRBV2 and TRBJ1-2; D remains unclear. V lost 4 bases and J lost 0, with 12 bases in between. Germline CDR1 SNHLY, CDR2 FYNNEI. The CDR3 consists of 15 residues. The DNA for the CDR3 is TGTGCCAGCAGTGCGCAGGATCGGGCTAACTATGGCTACACCTTC. It specifies CASSAQDRANYGYTF.

The chain employs TRBV5-1 and TRBJ1-1; D uncertain. CDR3 length equals 16 residues. The germline V gene encodes CDR1 SGHRS and CDR2 YFSETQ. Trimming pared 0 bases from V and 2 bases from J, leaving 14 bases between. CDR3 amino acids: CASSLAPSTANTEAFF. The CDR3 DNA reads TGCGCCAGCAGCTTGGCCCCCTCAACAGCAAACACTGAAGCTTTCTTT.